The clone carrying this TCR beta chain was recorded a few times. CDR3 length equals 14 residues. CDR1 is MGHRA and CDR2 is YSYEKL in the germline V gene. With 8 bases removed from V and 5 bases from J, the gap between germline ends came to 19 bases. The data derive from a study of blood T cells in healthy people across ages. A J-beta primer mix and a sample-barcoded 5' primer were used in a second PCR of roughly 7 to 12 cycles. In TCRdb, the 5' RACE reads were re-called with MiXCR into one record per CDR3 protein. The data contain approximately 1.5 million distinct CDR3 sequences, roughly 30% of them singletons. The people who gave samples were healthy Caucasians from Russia, aged about 6 to 95. RNA extraction gave at least 5.5 micrograms of total RNA per sample.

V gene TRBV4-1 combines with J gene TRBJ2-7, with a possible D match to TRBD1 (6 bases). The specimen was blood. The TCR was taken from a woman between 25 and 40 years old in good health. In DNA form, the CDR3 reads TGCGCCAGCGCCACGGGACAAGGTCCGGACGAGCAGTACTTC. Translating it yields CASATGQGPDEQYF.